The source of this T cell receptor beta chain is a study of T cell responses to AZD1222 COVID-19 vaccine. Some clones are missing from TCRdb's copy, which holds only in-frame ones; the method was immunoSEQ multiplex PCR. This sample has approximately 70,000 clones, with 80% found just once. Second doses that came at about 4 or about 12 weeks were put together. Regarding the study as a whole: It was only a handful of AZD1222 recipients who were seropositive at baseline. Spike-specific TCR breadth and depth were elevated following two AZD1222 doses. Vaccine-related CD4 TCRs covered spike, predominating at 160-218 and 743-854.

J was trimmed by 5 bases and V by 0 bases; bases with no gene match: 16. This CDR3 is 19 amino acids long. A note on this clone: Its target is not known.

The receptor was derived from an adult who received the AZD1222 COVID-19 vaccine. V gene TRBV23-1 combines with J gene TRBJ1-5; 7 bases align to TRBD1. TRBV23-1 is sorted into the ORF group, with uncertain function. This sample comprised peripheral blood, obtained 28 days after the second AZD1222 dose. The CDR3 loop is CASSQSSDRRCNRDQPQHF. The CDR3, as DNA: TGCGCCAGCAGTCAATCGTCGGACAGGCGGTGTAATCGGGATCAGCCCCAGCATTTT.